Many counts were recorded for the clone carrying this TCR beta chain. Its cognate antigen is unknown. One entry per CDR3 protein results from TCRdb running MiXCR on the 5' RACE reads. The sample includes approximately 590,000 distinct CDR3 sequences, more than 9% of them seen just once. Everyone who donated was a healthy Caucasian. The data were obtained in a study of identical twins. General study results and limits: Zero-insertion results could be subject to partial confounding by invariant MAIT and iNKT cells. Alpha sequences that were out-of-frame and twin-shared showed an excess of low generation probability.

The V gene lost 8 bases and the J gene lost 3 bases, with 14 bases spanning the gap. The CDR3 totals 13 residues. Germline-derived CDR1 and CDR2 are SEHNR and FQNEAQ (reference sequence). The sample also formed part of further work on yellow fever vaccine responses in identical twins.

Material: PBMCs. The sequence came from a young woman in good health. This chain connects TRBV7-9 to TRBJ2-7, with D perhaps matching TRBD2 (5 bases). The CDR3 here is CASAGRGDYEQYF. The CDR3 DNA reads TGTGCCAGCGCCGGACGGGGAGACTACGAGCAGTACTTC.